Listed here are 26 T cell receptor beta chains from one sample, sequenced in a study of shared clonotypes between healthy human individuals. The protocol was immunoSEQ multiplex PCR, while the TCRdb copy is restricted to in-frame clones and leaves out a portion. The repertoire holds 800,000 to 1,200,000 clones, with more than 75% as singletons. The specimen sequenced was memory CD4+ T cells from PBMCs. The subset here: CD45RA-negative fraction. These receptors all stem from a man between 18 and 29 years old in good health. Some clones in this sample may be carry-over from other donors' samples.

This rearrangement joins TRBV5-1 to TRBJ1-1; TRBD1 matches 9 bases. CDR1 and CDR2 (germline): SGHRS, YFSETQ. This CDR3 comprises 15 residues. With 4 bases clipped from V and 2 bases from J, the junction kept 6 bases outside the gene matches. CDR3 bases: TGCGCCAGCAGCCCCGGACAGGGGACCAACACTGAAGCTTTCTTT. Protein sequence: CASSPGQGTNTEAFF.

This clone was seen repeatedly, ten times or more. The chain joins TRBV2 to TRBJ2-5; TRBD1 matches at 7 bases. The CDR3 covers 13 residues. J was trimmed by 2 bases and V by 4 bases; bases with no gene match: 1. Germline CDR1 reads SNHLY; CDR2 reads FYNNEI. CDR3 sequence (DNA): TGTGCCAGCAGTGGGGACAGACAAGAGACCCAGTACTTC. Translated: CASSGDRQETQYF.

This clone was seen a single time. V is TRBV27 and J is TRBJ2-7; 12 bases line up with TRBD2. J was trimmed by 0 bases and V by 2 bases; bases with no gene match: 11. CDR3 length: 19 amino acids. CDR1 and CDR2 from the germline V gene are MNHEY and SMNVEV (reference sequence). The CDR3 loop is CASSLRGTSGLSYSYEQYF. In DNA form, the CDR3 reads TGTGCCAGCAGTTTAAGAGGGACTAGCGGGTTATCCTACTCCTACGAGCAGTACTTC.

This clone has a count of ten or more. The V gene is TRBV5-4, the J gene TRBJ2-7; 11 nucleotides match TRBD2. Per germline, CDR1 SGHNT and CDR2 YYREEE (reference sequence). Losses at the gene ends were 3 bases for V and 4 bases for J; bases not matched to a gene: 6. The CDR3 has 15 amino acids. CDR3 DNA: TGTGCCAGCAGCTCTCCCCTAGCGGGAGGTTACGAGCAGTACTTC. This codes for CASSSPLAGGYEQYF.

CDR3 nucleotide sequence: TGTGCCAGCTCCCCCATACCGGCCTCGAACACCGGGGAGCTGTTTTTT. This codes for CASSPIPASNTGELFF. The chain joins TRBV18 to TRBJ2-2; D is uncertain. V lost 6 bases, J lost 0 bases, and 14 bases lay in between. CDR1 is KGHSH, CDR2 LQKENI, per germline. The length of the CDR3 is 16 residues.

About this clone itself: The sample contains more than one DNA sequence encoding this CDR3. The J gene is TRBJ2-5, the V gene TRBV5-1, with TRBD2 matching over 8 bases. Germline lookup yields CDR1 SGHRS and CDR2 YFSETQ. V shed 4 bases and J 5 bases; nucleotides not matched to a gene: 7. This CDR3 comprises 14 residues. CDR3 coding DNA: TGCGCCAGCAGCCCCGGGGGGGCGCGGGAGACCCAGTACTTC. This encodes CASSPGGARETQYF.

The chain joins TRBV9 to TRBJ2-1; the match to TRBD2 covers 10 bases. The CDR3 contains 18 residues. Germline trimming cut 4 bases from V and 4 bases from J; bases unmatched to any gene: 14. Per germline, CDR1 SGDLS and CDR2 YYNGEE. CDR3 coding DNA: TGTGCCAGCAGCCCGAGTCAAGAGTTAGCGGGAGGTTACAATGAGCAGTTCTTC. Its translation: CASSPSQELAGGYNEQFF.

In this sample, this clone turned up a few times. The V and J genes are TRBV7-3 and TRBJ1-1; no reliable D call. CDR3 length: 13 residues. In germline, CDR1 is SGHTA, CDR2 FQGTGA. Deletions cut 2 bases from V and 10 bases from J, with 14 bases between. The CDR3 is CASSLSEGMGAFF. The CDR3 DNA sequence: TGTGCCAGCAGCTTATCGGAGGGAATGGGAGCTTTCTTT.

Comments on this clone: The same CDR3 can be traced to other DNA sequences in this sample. The CDR3 DNA reads as TGTGCCAGCAGCTTAGTCGGGACTAGCGGGTACAATGAGCAGTTCTTC. This gives the protein CASSLVGTSGYNEQFF. V usage is TRBV7-2 and J usage is TRBJ2-1, with TRBD2 matching over 12 bases. J gave up 4 bases and V 1 base, and 2 bases lay outside the gene matches. The V gene's germline CDR1 is SGHTA and CDR2 FQGNSA. The CDR3 contains 16 residues.

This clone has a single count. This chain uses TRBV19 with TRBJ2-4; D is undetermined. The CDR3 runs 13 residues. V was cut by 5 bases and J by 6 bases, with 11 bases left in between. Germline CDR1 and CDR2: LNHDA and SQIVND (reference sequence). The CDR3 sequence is CASSGFQANIQYF. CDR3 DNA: TGTGCCAGTAGTGGCTTCCAGGCAAACATTCAGTACTTC.

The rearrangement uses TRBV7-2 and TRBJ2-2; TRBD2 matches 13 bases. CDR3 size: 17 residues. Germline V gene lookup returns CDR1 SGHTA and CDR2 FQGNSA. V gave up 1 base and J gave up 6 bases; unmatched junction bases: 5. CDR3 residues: CASSLGLAGGLSGELFF. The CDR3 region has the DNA TGTGCCAGCAGCTTAGGACTAGCGGGAGGTTTATCCGGGGAGCTGTTTTTT. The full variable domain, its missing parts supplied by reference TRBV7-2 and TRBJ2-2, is GAGVSQSPSNKVTEKGKDVELRCDPISGHTALYWYRQSLGQGLEFLIYFQGNSAPDKSGLPSDRFSAERTGGSVSTLTIQRTQQEDSAVYLCASSLGLAGGLSGELFFGEGSRLTVL.

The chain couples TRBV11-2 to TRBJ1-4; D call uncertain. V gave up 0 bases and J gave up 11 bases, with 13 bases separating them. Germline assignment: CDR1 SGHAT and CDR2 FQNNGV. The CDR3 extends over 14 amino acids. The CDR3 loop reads CASSLDSRVGKLFF. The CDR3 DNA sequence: TGTGCCAGCAGCTTAGACTCAAGGGTGGGGAAACTGTTTTTT.

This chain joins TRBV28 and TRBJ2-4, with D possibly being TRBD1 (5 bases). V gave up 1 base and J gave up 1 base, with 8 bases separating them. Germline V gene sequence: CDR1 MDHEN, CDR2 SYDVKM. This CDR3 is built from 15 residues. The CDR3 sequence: CASSLSGFAKNIQYF. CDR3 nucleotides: TGTGCCAGCAGTTTATCAGGGTTCGCCAAAAACATTCAGTACTTC.

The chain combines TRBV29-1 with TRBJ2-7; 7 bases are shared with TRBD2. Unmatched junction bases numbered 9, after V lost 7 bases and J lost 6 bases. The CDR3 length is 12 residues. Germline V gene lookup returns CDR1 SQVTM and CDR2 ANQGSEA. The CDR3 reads CSARSGGREQYF. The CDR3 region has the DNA TGCAGCGCCAGGTCGGGGGGTCGCGAGCAGTACTTC.

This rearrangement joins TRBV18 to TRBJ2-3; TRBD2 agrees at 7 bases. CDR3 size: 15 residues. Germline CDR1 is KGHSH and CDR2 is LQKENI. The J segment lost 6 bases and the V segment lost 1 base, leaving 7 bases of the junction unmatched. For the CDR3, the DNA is TGTGCCAGCTCACCACGAGGGACTACTAAGGATACGCAGTATTTT. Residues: CASSPRGTTKDTQYF.

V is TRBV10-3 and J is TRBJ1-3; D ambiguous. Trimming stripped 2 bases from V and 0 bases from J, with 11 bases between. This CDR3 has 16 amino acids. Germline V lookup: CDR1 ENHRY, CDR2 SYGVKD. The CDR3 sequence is CAISEQARSSGNTIYF. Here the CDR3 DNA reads TGTGCCATCAGTGAGCAGGCCCGGAGCTCTGGAAACACCATATATTTT.

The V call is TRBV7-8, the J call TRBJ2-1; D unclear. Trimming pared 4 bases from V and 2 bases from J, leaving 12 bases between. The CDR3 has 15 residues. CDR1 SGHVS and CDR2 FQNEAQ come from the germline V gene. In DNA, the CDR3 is TGTGCCAGCAGCTCCTTTGGCGGCCCCTACAATGAGCAGTTCTTC. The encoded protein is CASSSFGGPYNEQFF.

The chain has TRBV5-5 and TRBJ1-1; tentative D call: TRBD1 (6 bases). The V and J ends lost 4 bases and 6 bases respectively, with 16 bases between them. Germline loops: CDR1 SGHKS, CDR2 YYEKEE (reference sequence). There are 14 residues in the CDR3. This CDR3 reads CASSIPTGWAEAFF. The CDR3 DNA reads TGTGCCAGCAGCATACCGACAGGTTGGGCTGAAGCTTTCTTT. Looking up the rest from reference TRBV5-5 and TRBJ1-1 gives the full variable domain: DAGVTQSPTHLIKTRGQQVTLRCSPISGHKSVSWYQQVLGQGPQFIFQYYEKEERGRGNFPDRFSARQFPNYSSELNVNALLLGDSALYLCASSIPTGWAEAFFGQGTRLTVV.

The CDR3 DNA sequence: TGCGCCAGCAGCTTGGCCTTAGGACGGCCCGGGGAGCTGTTTTTT. It encodes CASSLALGRPGELFF. The chain has TRBV5-1 and TRBJ2-2, with D unresolved. The germline V and J ends were trimmed by 0 bases and 6 bases, with 12 bases remaining between them. This CDR3 is 15 amino acids long. The germline V gene has CDR1 SGHRS and CDR2 YFSETQ.

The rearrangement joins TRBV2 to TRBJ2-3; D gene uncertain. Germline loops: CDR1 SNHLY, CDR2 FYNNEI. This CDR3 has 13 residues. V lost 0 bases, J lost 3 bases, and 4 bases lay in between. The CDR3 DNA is TGTGCCAGCAGTGAAGCCTTGACAGATACGCAGTATTTT. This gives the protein CASSEALTDTQYF.

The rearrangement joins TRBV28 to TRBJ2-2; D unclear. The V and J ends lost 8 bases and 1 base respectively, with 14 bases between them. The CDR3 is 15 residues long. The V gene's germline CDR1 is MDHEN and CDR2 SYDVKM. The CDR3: CASGRGEMNTGELFF. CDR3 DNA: TGTGCCAGCGGCCGTGGGGAAATGAACACCGGGGAGCTGTTTTTT.

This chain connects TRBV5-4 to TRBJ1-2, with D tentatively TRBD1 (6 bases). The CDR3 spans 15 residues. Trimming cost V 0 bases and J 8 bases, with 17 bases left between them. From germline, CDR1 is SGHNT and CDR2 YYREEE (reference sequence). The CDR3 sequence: CASSLGAGAPYGYTF. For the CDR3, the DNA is TGTGCCAGCAGCTTGGGGGCAGGGGCACCTTACGGCTACACCTTC.

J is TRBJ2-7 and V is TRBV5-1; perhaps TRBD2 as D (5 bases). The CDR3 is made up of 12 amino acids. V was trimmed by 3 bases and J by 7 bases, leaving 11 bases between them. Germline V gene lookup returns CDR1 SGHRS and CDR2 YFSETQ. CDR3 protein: CASSSQTGEQYF. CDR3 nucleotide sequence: TGCGCCAGCAGCTCACAGACGGGGGAGCAGTACTTC.

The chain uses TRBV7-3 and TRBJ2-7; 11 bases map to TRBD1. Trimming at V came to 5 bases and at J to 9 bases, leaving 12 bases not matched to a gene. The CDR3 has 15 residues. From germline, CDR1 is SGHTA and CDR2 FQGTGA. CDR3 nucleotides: TGTGCCAGCAGCCCGGGCGGGGACAGGGGGTTAGGGCAGTACTTC. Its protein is CASSPGGDRGLGQYF. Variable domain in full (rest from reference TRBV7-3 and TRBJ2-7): GAGVSQTPSNKVTEKGKYVELRCDPISGHTALYWYRQSLGQGPEFLIYFQGTGAADDSGLPNDRFFAVRPEGSVSTLKIQRTERGDSAVYLCASSPGGDRGLGQYFGPGTRLTVT.

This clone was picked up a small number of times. The chain's CDR3 is CASSTRTRDTEAFF. For the CDR3, the DNA is TGTGCCAGCAGCACCCGAACCCGGGACACTGAAGCTTTCTTT. The chain employs TRBV11-1 and TRBJ1-1, with D unclear. This CDR3 spans 14 amino acids. The ends were cut back, 5 bases at V and 3 bases at J, with 13 bases in the middle. Germline V gives CDR1 SGHAT, CDR2 FQDESV (reference sequence).

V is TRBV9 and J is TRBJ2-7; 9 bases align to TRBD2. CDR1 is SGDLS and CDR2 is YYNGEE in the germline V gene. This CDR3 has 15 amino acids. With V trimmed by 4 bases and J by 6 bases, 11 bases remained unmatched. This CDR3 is CASSRLTSGIGEQYF. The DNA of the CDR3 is TGTGCCAGCAGCCGGTTGACTAGCGGAATAGGCGAGCAGTACTTC. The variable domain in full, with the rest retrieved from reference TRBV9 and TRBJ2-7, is DSGVTQTPKHLITATGQRVTLRCSPRSGDLSVYWYQQSLDQGLQFLIQYYNGEERAKGNILERFSAQQFPDLHSELNLSSLELGDSALYFCASSRLTSGIGEQYFGPGTRLTVT.